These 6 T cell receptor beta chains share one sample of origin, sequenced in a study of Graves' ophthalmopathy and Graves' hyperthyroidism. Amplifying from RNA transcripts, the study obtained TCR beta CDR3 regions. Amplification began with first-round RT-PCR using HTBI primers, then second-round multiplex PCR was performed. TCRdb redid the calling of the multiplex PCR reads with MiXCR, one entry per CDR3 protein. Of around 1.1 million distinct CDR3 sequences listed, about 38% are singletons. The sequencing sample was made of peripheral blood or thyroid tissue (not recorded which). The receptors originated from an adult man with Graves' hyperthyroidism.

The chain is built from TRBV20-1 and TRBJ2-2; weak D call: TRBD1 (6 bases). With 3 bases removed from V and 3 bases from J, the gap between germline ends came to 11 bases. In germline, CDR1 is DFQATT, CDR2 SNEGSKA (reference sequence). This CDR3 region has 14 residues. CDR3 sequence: CSARGDTYTGELFF. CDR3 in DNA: TGCAGTGCTAGGGGGGACACATACACCGGGGAGCTGTTTTTT.

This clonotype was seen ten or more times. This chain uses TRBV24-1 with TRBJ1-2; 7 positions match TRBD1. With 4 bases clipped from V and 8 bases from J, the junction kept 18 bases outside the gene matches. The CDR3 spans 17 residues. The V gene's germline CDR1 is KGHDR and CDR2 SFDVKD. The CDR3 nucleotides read TGTGCCACCAGTGACTCCGTGGACAGGTTAGGACGCTACGGCTACACCTTC. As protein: CATSDSVDRLGRYGYTF.

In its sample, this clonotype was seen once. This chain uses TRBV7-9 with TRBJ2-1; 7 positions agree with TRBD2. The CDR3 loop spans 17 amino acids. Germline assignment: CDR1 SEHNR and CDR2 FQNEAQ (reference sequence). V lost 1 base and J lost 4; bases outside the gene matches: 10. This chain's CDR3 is CASSLVGGSPGYNEQFF. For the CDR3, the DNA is TGTGCCAGCAGCTTAGTCGGCGGGAGCCCCGGGTACAATGAGCAGTTCTTC.

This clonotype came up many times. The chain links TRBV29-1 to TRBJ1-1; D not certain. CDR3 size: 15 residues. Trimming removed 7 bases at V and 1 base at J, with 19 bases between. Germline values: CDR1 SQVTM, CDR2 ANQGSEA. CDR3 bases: TGCAGCGCTCTTTTGGCCGGACGGCAGAACACTGAAGCTTTCTTT. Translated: CSALLAGRQNTEAFF.

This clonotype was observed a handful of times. CDR3 in amino acids: CASSSRDHYEQYF. DNA of the CDR3: TGTGCCAGTAGTAGCCGGGACCATTACGAGCAGTACTTC. The chain employs TRBV19 and TRBJ2-7, with D perhaps matching TRBD1 or TRBD2 (5 bases each). This CDR3 is 13 amino acids long. Trimming left V 4 bases short and J 4 bases short, with 11 bases between. Germline V gene data show CDR1 as LNHDA and CDR2 as SQIVND (reference sequence).

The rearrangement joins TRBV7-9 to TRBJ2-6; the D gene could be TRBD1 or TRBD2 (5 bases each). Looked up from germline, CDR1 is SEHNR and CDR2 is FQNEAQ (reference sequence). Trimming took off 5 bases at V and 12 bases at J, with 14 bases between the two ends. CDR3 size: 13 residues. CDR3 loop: CASSQSGTSVLTF. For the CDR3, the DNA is TGTGCCAGCAGCCAATCCGGGACGTCCGTCCTGACTTTC.